These 13 T cell receptor beta chains share one sample of origin, sequenced in a study of OX40 agonist ivuxolimab in advanced cancers. Receptors were amplified or captured by the immunoSEQ multiplex PCR assay. This is the immuneACCESS table as TCRdb keeps it, with only in-frame sequences that have V and J called. A part of the clones is gone; compared with another copy, unresolved V genes explain less than half, and the rest is unexplained. This sample lists approximately 75,000 clones; approximately 81% were detected once. The leading ten clones occupy 6% to 7.5% of the sample. Sequenced here: CD4+ or CD8+ T cells sorted from blood, sampled in a trial of the OX40 agonist ivuxolimab. These receptors all come from an adult with an advanced solid tumor such as melanoma, head and neck, liver or kidney cancer.

The chain joins TRBV28 to TRBJ1-2; TRBD1 is a possible D gene (5 bases). Trimming stripped 3 bases from V and 8 bases from J, with 10 bases between. The germline gives CDR1 MDHEN, CDR2 SYDVKM. CDR3 size: 12 residues. This CDR3 reads CASSFQGLGYTF. CDR3 DNA sequence: TGTGCCAGCAGTTTTCAGGGTTTAGGCTACACCTTC.

V usage is TRBV2 and J usage is TRBJ1-6; 7 positions match TRBD1. The CDR3 totals 14 residues. Trimming removed 7 bases from V and 9 bases from J; junction bases left unmatched: 9. Germline V gene data show CDR1 as SNHLY and CDR2 as FYNNEI. CDR3: CASTLTGIGSPLHF. CDR3 sequence (DNA): TGTGCCAGCACCTTGACAGGGATTGGTTCACCCCTCCACTTT.

V and J are TRBV5-1 and TRBJ2-7; 7 bases map to TRBD1. J lost 2 bases, V lost 3 bases, and 2 bases had no gene match. The CDR3 spans 13 residues. Per the germline V gene, CDR1 is SGHRS and CDR2 is YFSETQ. CDR3 sequence reads: CASSYDRAYEQYF. Here the CDR3 DNA reads TGCGCCAGCAGCTATGACAGGGCCTACGAGCAGTACTTC.

The chain combines TRBV5-6 with TRBJ2-3; 7 positions match TRBD2. This CDR3 has 17 amino acids. Germline V gives CDR1 SGHDT, CDR2 YYEEEE. V lost 3 bases and J lost 5; bases outside the gene matches: 15. The CDR3 is CASSSLLREGQKDTQYF. DNA of the CDR3: TGTGCCAGCAGCTCCCTTTTGAGGGAGGGCCAAAAAGATACGCAGTATTTT.

V and J are TRBV7-2 and TRBJ2-7; D gene ambiguous. Trimming left V 0 bases short and J 1 base short, with 7 bases between. Per the germline V gene, CDR1 is SGHTA and CDR2 is FQGNSA. CDR3 length equals 14 residues. The CDR3 here is CASSLAAASYEQYF. CDR3 sequence (DNA): TGTGCCAGCAGCTTAGCCGCAGCGTCCTACGAGCAGTACTTC.

The chain couples TRBV7-2 to TRBJ1-6; D not certain. Germline-derived CDR1 and CDR2 are SGHTA and FQGNSA. The CDR3 is made up of 16 amino acids. The germline V and J ends were trimmed by 5 bases and 10 bases, with 21 bases remaining between them. The CDR3 reads CASSLLTLKVGSPLHF. Here the CDR3 DNA reads TGTGCCAGCAGCCTGCTTACGCTAAAGGTCGGATCACCCCTCCACTTT.

The chain couples TRBV7-9 to TRBJ2-3; 14 bases fit TRBD2. The V gene's germline CDR1 is SEHNR and CDR2 FQNEAQ (reference sequence). Losses at the gene ends were 5 bases for V and 3 bases for J; bases not matched to a gene: 4. The CDR3 has 16 amino acids. This chain's CDR3 is CASSPGLAGVTDTQYF. DNA for the CDR3: TGTGCCAGCAGCCCGGGACTAGCGGGAGTAACAGATACGCAGTATTTT.

The chain combines TRBV13 with TRBJ1-6; D not resolved. The V and J ends lost 4 bases and 0 bases respectively, with 4 bases between them. This CDR3 spans 14 amino acids. Germline lookup yields CDR1 PRHDT and CDR2 FYEKMQ (reference sequence). The CDR3 sequence is CASSSYSYNSPLHF. CDR3 DNA sequence: TGTGCCAGCAGCTCATACTCCTATAATTCACCCCTCCACTTT. Combining the CDR3 with reference TRBV13 and TRBJ1-6 gives the whole variable domain AAGVIQSPRHLIKEKRETATLKCYPIPRHDTVYWYQQGPGQDPQFLISFYEKMQSDKGSIPDRFSAQQFSDYHSELNMSSLELGDSALYFCASSSYSYNSPLHFGNGTRLTVT.

V usage is TRBV7-8 and J usage is TRBJ1-5; D remains unclear. Per germline, CDR1 SGHVS and CDR2 FQNEAQ. The V end was cut by 8 bases, the J end by 6 bases, with 11 bases between. CDR3 length: 12 residues. CDR3 protein: CASSLIGQPQHF. DNA for the CDR3: TGTGCCAGCTCGCTTATCGGTCAGCCCCAGCATTTT.

This clone is medium-sized (0.01 to 0.1%) in the sample. The J gene is TRBJ1-2, the V gene TRBV30; no definite D call. The CDR3 covers 12 residues. Trimming took off 3 bases at V and 4 bases at J, with 9 bases between the two ends. CDR1 is GTSNPN and CDR2 is SVGIG in the germline V gene (reference sequence). The CDR3 nucleotides read TGTGCCTGGAGGCTTCAGACCTATGGCTACACCTTC. Translation gives CAWRLQTYGYTF.

This sequence joins TRBV7-3 and TRBJ2-7; D gene ambiguous. Trimming pared 1 base from V and 5 bases from J, leaving 9 bases between. The V gene's germline CDR1 is SGHTA and CDR2 FQGTGA. The length of the CDR3 is 13 residues. Here the CDR3 DNA reads TGTGCCAGCAGCTTAATGCCCGGCCACGAGCAGTACTTC. Its protein is CASSLMPGHEQYF.

There are a few counts of this clone. DNA for the CDR3: TGTGCCAGCAGTGCGTTCTTGACGGAGAGCAATCAGCCCCAGCATTTT. This encodes CASSAFLTESNQPQHF. The chain combines TRBV28 with TRBJ1-5; D unclear. CDR3 length: 16 amino acids. The V and J ends lost 5 bases and 1 base respectively, with 15 bases between them. Germline V lookup: CDR1 MDHEN, CDR2 SYDVKM.

Only a few counts were recorded for this clone. This chain joins TRBV5-6 and TRBJ2-1, with no clear D. Trimming removed 0 bases at V and 0 bases at J, with 10 bases between. CDR3 size: 16 residues. CDR1 and CDR2 from the germline V gene are SGHDT and YYEEEE. The CDR3 loop reads CASSLEVGSSYNEQFF. DNA of the CDR3: TGTGCCAGCAGCTTGGAAGTAGGCAGCTCCTACAATGAGCAGTTCTTC.